The clone carrying this T cell receptor (beta chain) was seen only a few times. What it binds is unknown. There are 15 residues in the CDR3. V was pared by 0 bases and J by 5 bases, with 9 bases of the junction left unmatched. CDR1 DFQATT and CDR2 SNEGSKA come from the germline V gene (reference sequence). This sample was included in a study of response to subunit inactivated influenza vaccine. MiXCR, run by TCRdb on the RT-PCR reads, gives a single entry per CDR3 protein. The sample holds about 650,000 distinct CDR3 sequences; around 14% are singletons and the top ten take roughly 11%. General observations from the study: The authors suggested that every seasonal influenza vaccination recruits few new T cells.

This sequence joins TRBV20-1 and TRBJ2-7, with 8 positions matching TRBD1. The sequence was obtained from a man aged 50 or older who received an inactivated influenza vaccine. This specimen consisted of PBMCs from blood, obtained 11 to 12 days after vaccination. The CDR3 bases are TGCAGTGCTAGAGACGGACAGGGCTCCTCGAACGAGCAGTACTTC. Protein: CSARDGQGSSNEQYF.